This T cell receptor (beta chain) was sequenced during a study of technical replicates of blood from several donors. The V end lost 3 bases, the J end lost 6 bases, and 8 bases lay between the germline ends. Looked up from germline, CDR1 is SGHAT and CDR2 is FQNNGV. The CDR3 runs 13 residues. The table came from immunoSEQ multiplex PCR; TCRdb's copy has only in-frame clones and leaves some out. This table holds 95,000 or so clones, roughly 95% found once. The J gene is TRBJ2-2, the V gene TRBV11-2; tentative D call: TRBD2 (5 bases). The clonotype comes from a human donor in good health. The specimen sequenced was T cells isolated from PBMCs. The CDR3 DNA follows: TGTGCCAGCAGCTTTGCTAGCCCCGGGGAGCTGTTTTTT. It translates to CASSFASPGELFF.